A selection of T cell receptor beta chains follows, all from one sample in a study of Ad26.COV2.S vaccination and SARS-CoV-2 variants. Sequencing used immunoSEQ multiplex PCR; TCRdb keeps in-frame clones, though not all of them. The table has 350,000 to 500,000 clones, less than 95% seen once. The sample consisted of peripheral blood, taken in a trial of Ad26.COV2.S vaccine versus placebo. These TCRs come from a person between 18 and 59 years old who received the Ad26.COV2.S COVID-19 vaccine or a placebo. CDR3s include the opening cysteine and the closing phenylalanine or tryptophan. A D gene is named only where the DNA matches it firmly. Clone size, where shown, is once, few, many, or a class for clones that have expanded.

clone_size j_call d_call v_call cdr3_aa cdr3_nt
. TRBJ2-7 . TRBV18 CASSLTLTADYEQYF TGTGCCAGCTCACTCACCCTGACAGCAGACTACGAGCAGTACTTC
. TRBJ2-1 TRBD2 TRBV19 CASSPGTSGSITYNEQFF TGTGCCAGTAGTCCGGGGACTAGCGGCAGCATCACCTACAATGAGCAGTTCTTC
. TRBJ2-7 . TRBV4-2 CASSLGTDAYEQYF TGTGCCAGCAGCCTAGGGACGGATGCCTACGAGCAGTACTTC
. TRBJ2-5 . TRBV27 CASSLSDRQETQYF TGTGCCAGCAGTTTATCAGACAGACAAGAGACCCAGTACTTC
. TRBJ2-3 . TRBV7-2 CASSPGIGDTQYF TGTGCCAGCAGCCCCGGGATTGGAGATACGCAGTATTTT
. TRBJ2-5 TRBD2 TRBV5-8 CASSLGLAGITVETQYF TGTGCCAGCAGCTTGGGACTAGCGGGAATCACCGTGGAGACCCAGTACTTC
. TRBJ2-7 TRBD2 TRBV7-3 CASIRTGGSPDEQYF TGTGCCAGCATCAGAACGGGGGGATCGCCCGACGAGCAGTACTTC
. TRBJ2-6 . TRBV4-3 CASSQDLWGSGANVLTF TGCGCCAGCAGCCAAGATCTTTGGGGCTCTGGGGCCAACGTCCTGACTTTC
. TRBJ2-7 . TRBV27 CASSSRKRSPAGEQYF TGTGCCAGCAGTTCCCGTAAGCGGTCTCCGGCGGGGGAGCAGTACTTC
. TRBJ2-1 TRBD1 TRBV7-9 CASSETGGLGRYNEQFF TGTGCCAGCAGCGAGACAGGGGGCTTGGGACGGTACAATGAGCAGTTCTTC
. TRBJ2-5 TRBD1 TRBV28 CATGQAQETQYF TGTGCCACCGGACAGGCCCAAGAGACCCAGTACTTC
. TRBJ2-2 TRBD2 TRBV6-1 CASSDTGLGSGELFF TGTGCCAGCAGTGATACGGGACTAGGGTCCGGGGAGCTGTTTTTT
. TRBJ2-3 . TRBV19 CASRGIQGSALGSTDTQYF TGTGCCAGTAGAGGAATCCAGGGTTCTGCACTAGGGTCCACAGATACGCAGTATTTT
. TRBJ2-1 . TRBV6-4 CASSEEGLDEQFF TGTGCCAGCAGTGAGGAGGGGTTGGATGAGCAGTTCTTC
once TRBJ2-4 . TRBV11-1 CASSSGRLAKNIQYF TGTGCCAGCAGCTCAGGACGGTTAGCCAAAAACATTCAGTACTTC
. TRBJ1-3 . TRBV28 CASTLGARSGNTIYF TGTGCCAGCACCTTGGGGGCCAGATCTGGAAACACCATATATTTT
. TRBJ1-1 TRBD1 TRBV5-1 CASTPGGQNTEAFF TGCGCCAGCACGCCAGGGGGACAGAACACTGAAGCTTTCTTT
. TRBJ2-7 TRBD1 TRBV19 CASSIAGGQYEQYF TGTGCCAGTAGTATAGCAGGGGGCCAGTACGAGCAGTACTTC
. TRBJ2-7 TRBD2 TRBV12-3/TRBV12-4 CASSLGGSHEQYF TGTGCCAGCAGTTTAGGCGGGAGCCACGAGCAGTACTTC
. TRBJ2-5 . TRBV10-3 CAIKGVAQETQYF TGTGCCATCAAGGGGGTGGCCCAAGAGACCCAGTACTTC
. TRBJ1-1 TRBD1 TRBV11-2 CASSQAVGTGSTGTEAFF TGTGCCAGCAGCCAAGCGGTTGGGACAGGGTCCACAGGCACTGAAGCTTTCTTT
. TRBJ2-7 . TRBV11-2 CASSQGSTYEQYF TGTGCCAGCAGCCAGGGGAGCACCTACGAGCAGTACTTC
. TRBJ1-1 . TRBV30 CAWTPEGRRRLGEAFF TGTGCCTGGACCCCGGAGGGGCGGCGTAGGCTGGGTGAAGCTTTCTTT
. TRBJ1-5 TRBD1 TRBV18 CASSRDQGGSNQPQHF TGTGCCAGCTCACGCGACCAGGGGGGGAGCAATCAGCCCCAGCATTTT
. TRBJ2-5 . TRBV5-8 CASSLGGSIGETQYF TGTGCCAGCAGCTTGGGCGGTAGTATCGGAGAGACCCAGTACTTC
. TRBJ1-4 . TRBV29-1 CSVVENEKLFF TGCAGCGTGGTTGAGAATGAAAAACTGTTTTTT
. TRBJ1-4 . TRBV27 CASGPTGFYEKLFF TGTGCCAGCGGGCCCACAGGGTTCTATGAAAAACTGTTTTTT
. TRBJ2-4 TRBD2 TRBV24-1 CATSGGGLEEGIQYF TGTGCCACCAGTGGGGGAGGACTAGAGGAGGGCATTCAGTACTTC
. TRBJ2-2 TRBD2 TRBV7-6 CASSRIVKAGGPSGELFF TGTGCCAGCAGCCGAATAGTTAAAGCGGGAGGGCCTTCCGGGGAGCTGTTTTTT
. TRBJ1-5 . TRBV27 CASSSSGGPQHF TGTGCCAGCAGTTCCTCGGGGGGGCCCCAGCATTTT
. TRBJ1-5 . TRBV6-6 CASSYGLEVGNQPQHF TGTGCCAGCAGTTACGGGTTAGAGGTGGGCAATCAGCCCCAGCATTTT
. TRBJ2-2 TRBD2 TRBV3-1/TRBV3-2 CASSPGTRRTGELFF TGTGCCAGCAGCCCCGGGACTAGAAGGACCGGGGAGCTGTTTTTT
. TRBJ2-5 . TRBV30 CAWSQETQYF TGTGCCTGGAGTCAAGAGACCCAGTACTTC
once TRBJ1-5 . TRBV7-6 CASSLGGGDFQPQHF TGTGCCAGCAGCTTAGGTGGGGGGGATTTTCAGCCCCAGCATTTT
. TRBJ1-2 . TRBV29-1 CSVPRTEKGYTF TGCAGCGTCCCCAGGACAGAGAAGGGCTACACCTTC
. TRBJ2-3 TRBD1 TRBV7-3 CASSPYPGQGAPDTQYF TGTGCCAGCAGCCCTTATCCCGGCCAGGGGGCACCAGATACGCAGTATTTT
. TRBJ1-2 . TRBV24-1 CATSDLPGTIYGYTF TGTGCCACCAGTGATTTGCCCGGGACTATCTATGGCTACACCTTC
. TRBJ2-2 TRBD2 TRBV4-1 CASRQEGTGGLAGSTGELFF TGCGCCAGCAGGCAAGAGGGCACAGGGGGACTAGCGGGGTCCACCGGGGAGCTGTTTTTT
. TRBJ2-3 . TRBV15 CATSRDLIDTQYF TGTGCCACCAGCAGAGATCTGATCGATACGCAGTATTTT
. TRBJ2-2 . TRBV29-1 CSVGSTGELFF TGCAGCGTGGGGAGCACCGGGGAGCTGTTTTTT
. TRBJ1-4 TRBD1 TRBV19 CASTTGGDEKLFF TGTGCCAGTACGACAGGGGGTGATGAAAAACTGTTTTTT
. TRBJ2-1 . TRBV11-2 CASIDFGGGNEQFF TGTGCCAGCATCGACTTTGGAGGGGGAAATGAGCAGTTCTTC
once TRBJ2-1 . TRBV5-1 CASSSSPGVYNEQFF TGCGCCAGCAGCTCTAGCCCGGGGGTTTACAATGAGCAGTTCTTC
. TRBJ1-6 . TRBV4-3 CASSQGQNSPLHF TGCGCCAGCAGCCAAGGTCAAAATTCACCCCTCCACTTT
. TRBJ1-6 . TRBV28 CASTHAGTNSPLHF TGTGCCAGCACTCATGCAGGGACTAATTCACCCCTCCACTTT
. TRBJ2-1 . TRBV23-1 CASSQSAGNEQFF TGCGCCAGCAGTCAATCCGCAGGGAATGAGCAGTTCTTC
. TRBJ2-1 . TRBV4-2 CASSQDREINEQFF TGTGCCAGCAGCCAAGATAGGGAGATCAATGAGCAGTTCTTC
once TRBJ2-6 . TRBV30 CAQGTSGANVLTF TGTGCCCAAGGCACTTCTGGGGCCAACGTCCTGACTTTC
. TRBJ1-4 . TRBV11-3 CASSLDQVEREKLFF TGTGCCAGCAGCTTAGATCAGGTGGAACGAGAAAAACTGTTTTTT
once TRBJ1-4 TRBD1 TRBV19 CASSATGARGEKLFF TGTGCCAGTAGTGCCACAGGGGCGAGGGGTGAAAAACTGTTTTTT
. TRBJ1-2 . TRBV28 CASSQQNYGYTF TGTGCCAGCAGCCAACAGAACTATGGCTACACCTTC
. TRBJ2-3 . TRBV5-1 CASTSTDTQYF TGCGCCAGCACTTCCACAGATACGCAGTATTTT
. TRBJ2-2 . TRBV27 CASTGGYGELFF TGTGCCAGCACGGGCGGATACGGGGAGCTGTTTTTT
. TRBJ2-2 TRBD1 TRBV27 CASRTGVSRTGELFF TGTGCCAGCAGAACAGGGGTATCGCGGACCGGGGAGCTGTTTTTT
. TRBJ1-2 . TRBV25-1 CASSEYHTDYGYTF TGTGCCAGCAGTGAATATCACACAGATTATGGCTACACCTTC
. TRBJ2-1 . TRBV21-1 CASITEQFF TGTGCCAGCATCACGGAGCAGTTCTTC